Shown below are 8 T cell receptor beta chains from a single sample sequenced in a study of T cell repertoires in cytomegalovirus infection (dated by TCRdb to between 2018 and 2021). Sequencer: Illumina HiSeq 1500. TCRdb reprocessing: public reads trimmed at Q25 with fastp, clones called with MiXCR, in-frame beta chains kept. Entries that share a CDR3 protein sequence are merged under the most common genes and DNA. This sample has under 350,000 distinct CDR3 sequences in its table, and around a tenth of those were observed once. Roughly 4.5% of the sample is taken by the ten largest. Sequenced: PBMCs. The receptors here all came from a human donor in good health (CMV status not recorded). Some clones in this sample may be carry-over from other donors' samples.

This clonotype was observed a few times. This chain joins TRBV28 and TRBJ1-2, with D perhaps matching TRBD1 (5 bases). The CDR3 spans 14 residues. From germline, CDR1 is MDHEN and CDR2 SYDVKM. Trimming pared 1 base from V and 8 bases from J, leaving 14 bases between. In nucleotides, the CDR3 is TGTGCCAGCAGTTTATCTCGGGGCGTCGGGGGCTACACCTTC. Its translation: CASSLSRGVGGYTF.

This clonotype came up many times. The chain uses TRBV7-2 and TRBJ2-5, with a weak D call TRBD1 (5 bases). Germline V gene lookup returns CDR1 SGHTA and CDR2 FQGNSA. The CDR3 spans 14 residues. V dropped 0 bases and J dropped 5 bases, with 10 bases sitting between them. DNA of the CDR3: TGTGCCAGCAGCTTAGCCCAGGGTGGGGAGACCCAGTACTTC. Translating it yields CASSLAQGGETQYF.

This clonotype was detected many times. The chain has TRBV7-2 and TRBJ2-3; D ambiguous. Per the germline V gene, CDR1 is SGHTA and CDR2 is FQGNSA. V was cut by 1 base and J by 7 bases, with 0 bases left in between. CDR3 length equals 10 residues. The CDR3 coding sequence is TGTGCCAGCAGCTTAGATACGCAGTATTTT. Translating it yields CASSLDTQYF.

This clonotype was seen a handful of times. The chain uses TRBV6-6 and TRBJ1-6; 8 bases are shared with TRBD1. The junction had 4 bases not matched to a gene; V was cut back by 6 bases and J by 6 bases. The CDR3 loop spans 14 amino acids. The germline CDR1 and CDR2 sequences are MNHNY and SVGAGI (reference sequence). The CDR3 DNA sequence: TGTGCCAGCAGCAAAGGACAGGGTAATTCACCCCTCCACTTT. Protein: CASSKGQGNSPLHF.

This clonotype was counted only a few times. This rearrangement joins TRBV19 to TRBJ2-3; 8 bases fit TRBD2. CDR3 length equals 14 residues. V shed 4 bases and J 2 bases; nucleotides not matched to a gene: 2. Germline assignment: CDR1 LNHDA and CDR2 SQIVND (reference sequence). The CDR3 protein is CASSKLADTDTQYF. In DNA, the CDR3 is TGTGCCAGTAGTAAACTAGCGGACACAGATACGCAGTATTTT.

This clonotype was detected ten times or more. One end of the junction is discordant with germline, which a read error may explain. CDR3 sequence reads: CATSSAYGRYQETQYF. In DNA form, the CDR3 reads TGTGCCACCAGCAGCGCATATGGGAGGTACCAAGAGACCCAGTACTTC. The gene calls are TRBV7-2 and TRBJ2-5, with D possibly being TRBD2 (6 bases). Germline V gives CDR1 SGHTA, CDR2 FQGNSA. The CDR3 has 16 amino acids.

This chain uses TRBV12-3 or TRBV12-4 with TRBJ2-5; 8 bases are a match to TRBD2. CDR3 size: 16 residues. With 6 bases clipped from V and 5 bases from J, the junction kept 14 bases outside the gene matches. CDR3 sequence: CASSSRGRGGLETQYF. In nucleotides, the CDR3 is TGTGCCAGCAGCTCCCGAGGCCGGGGGGGCCTGGAGACCCAGTACTTC.

This clonotype was seen many times. The chain is built from TRBV6-1 and TRBJ1-3; D remains ambiguous. Trimming removed 6 bases at V and 0 bases at J, with 18 bases between. The CDR3 is 17 residues long. Germline V gene lookup returns CDR1 MNHNS and CDR2 SASEGT. The CDR3 DNA sequence: TGTGCCAGCAGCGTCTACAGAGTTATAAGCTCTGGAAACACCATATATTTT. It yields the protein CASSVYRVISSGNTIYF.